Listed here are 27 T cell receptor beta chains from one sample, sequenced in a study of shared clonotypes between healthy human individuals. Only in-frame clones appear in the TCRdb table, and some are missing; sequencing was by immunoSEQ multiplex PCR. This sample has roughly 2.5 million clones; approximately 92% occur once, and the top ten carry 0.11% to 0.15%. Sequencing was done on a sample of naive CD4+ T cells sorted from blood. Subset of the sample: CD45RA+ positively selected. The receptors were sampled from a man between 18 and 29 years old in good health.

The rearrangement uses TRBV6-5 and TRBJ1-5, with a tentative D call TRBD1 (5 bases). Germline CDR1 reads MNHEY; CDR2 reads SVGAGI. This CDR3 has 15 residues. Between the trimmed V and J ends, which lost 6 bases and 0 bases, there was a span of 12 bases. CDR3 coding DNA: TGTGCCAGCAGCGTCGGGGCATATAGCAATCAGCCCCAGCATTTT. Translated: CASSVGAYSNQPQHF.

V usage is TRBV7-8 and J usage is TRBJ2-5; TRBD1 is a possible D gene (7 bases). From germline, CDR1 is SGHVS and CDR2 FQNEAQ. The germline V and J ends were trimmed by 1 base and 4 bases, with 16 bases remaining between them. There are 16 residues in the CDR3. The CDR3 sequence is CASSLVARGERETQYF. The CDR3 DNA sequence: TGTGCCAGCAGCTTAGTGGCCAGGGGGGAGCGAGAGACCCAGTACTTC. Full variable domain (outside the CDR3, taken from reference TRBV7-8 and TRBJ2-5): GAGVSQSPRYKVAKRGQDVALRCDPISGHVSLFWYQQALGQGPEFLTYFQNEAQLDKSGLPSDRFFAERPEGSVSTLKIQRTQQEDSAVYLCASSLVARGERETQYFGPGTRLLVL.

This clone was observed a handful of times. Other DNA sequences from this sample encode an identical CDR3 as well. The rearrangement links TRBV2 to TRBJ2-7; D remains ambiguous. The V gene's germline CDR1 is SNHLY and CDR2 FYNNEI. Trimming pared 0 bases from V and 3 bases from J, leaving 3 bases between. The CDR3 is 12 amino acids. The CDR3 loop is CASSEAFYEQYF. Here the CDR3 DNA reads TGTGCCAGCAGTGAAGCGTTCTACGAGCAGTACTTC.

This chain joins TRBV28 and TRBJ2-7; the D gene is possibly TRBD1 (6 bases). Trimming cost V 6 bases and J 0 bases, with 18 bases left between them. Germline lookup yields CDR1 MDHEN and CDR2 SYDVKM. The CDR3 is made up of 16 amino acids. This CDR3 reads CASSLTRQADSYEQYF. The CDR3 DNA is TGTGCCAGCAGCCTGACACGACAGGCGGACTCCTACGAGCAGTACTTC.

The chain combines TRBV7-3 with TRBJ2-3, with 7 bases aligning to TRBD2. The length of the CDR3 is 17 residues. Unmatched junction bases numbered 12, after V lost 2 bases and J lost 4 bases. The germline V gene encodes CDR1 SGHTA and CDR2 FQGTGA. The CDR3, as DNA: TGTGCCAGCAGCTTACCCTCTAGCGGACTACGCCCAGATACGCAGTATTTT. Amino acids: CASSLPSSGLRPDTQYF.

The rearrangement links TRBV5-1 to TRBJ2-1; TRBD2 matches at 15 bases. J gave up 2 bases and V 3 bases, and 3 bases lay outside the gene matches. Germline V gene lookup returns CDR1 SGHRS and CDR2 YFSETQ. CDR3 length equals 17 residues. The CDR3 DNA reads TGCGCCAGCAGCTCGGGACTAGCGGGGGGCCCCTACAATGAGCAGTTCTTC. Residues: CASSSGLAGGPYNEQFF.

V and J are TRBV5-4 and TRBJ2-2; possible D gene TRBD2, 5 bases. CDR3 length: 15 residues. Trimming cost V 4 bases and J 2 bases, with 12 bases left between them. Germline CDR1 SGHNT, CDR2 YYREEE (reference sequence). This CDR3 reads CASSRGLLNTGELFF. CDR3 sequence (DNA): TGTGCCAGCAGCCGTGGACTGCTTAACACCGGGGAGCTGTTTTTT.

This clone was recorded only once. This sequence joins TRBV14 and TRBJ2-7; 9 nucleotides match TRBD1. Germline V CDR1 and CDR2: SGHDN, FVKESK. The CDR3 covers 15 residues. J was trimmed by 3 bases and V by 4 bases; bases with no gene match: 7. CDR3 in DNA: TGTGCCAGCAGCCCAACTCTGACAGGGGGCTACGAGCAGTACTTC. It encodes CASSPTLTGGYEQYF.

This clone was recorded a few times. The CDR3 DNA follows: TGCAGCGTTGTACTCGGGGTTGGAGTCACTGAAGCTTTCTTT. This translates into CSVVLGVGVTEAFF. The genes are TRBV29-1 and TRBJ1-1; no reliable D call. Germline CDR1 reads SQVTM; CDR2 reads ANQGSEA. With 4 bases removed from V and 4 bases from J, the gap between germline ends came to 16 bases. This CDR3 is built from 14 residues.

The chain carries TRBV18 and TRBJ2-1; 11 bases match TRBD2. J lost 0 bases, V lost 2 bases, and 3 bases had no gene match. The CDR3 is 17 residues long. Per the germline V gene, CDR1 is KGHSH and CDR2 is LQKENI. As DNA, the CDR3 is TGTGCCAGCTCACCATCGACTAGCGGGACCTCCTACAATGAGCAGTTCTTC. Protein sequence: CASSPSTSGTSYNEQFF.

The chain has TRBV10-2 and TRBJ2-1, with TRBD1 matching 9 bases. With V trimmed by 3 bases and J by 15 bases, 6 bases remained unmatched. Germline V CDR1 and CDR2: WSHSY, SAAADI. CDR3 size: 12 residues. The CDR3 sequence is CASSETQGATFF. Here the CDR3 DNA reads TGCGCCAGCAGTGAAACACAGGGGGCGACGTTCTTC.

CDR3 bases: TGTGCCAGCAGTTTCGGAGCCAGGGGGACGTATCAGCCCCAGCATTTT. It codes for CASSFGARGTYQPQHF. The chain combines TRBV28 with TRBJ1-5; TRBD1 agrees at 7 bases. Germline trimming cut 3 bases from V and 5 bases from J; bases unmatched to any gene: 10. Per germline, CDR1 MDHEN and CDR2 SYDVKM. The CDR3 runs 16 residues.

The rearrangement links TRBV4-1 to TRBJ2-7; 7 bases are a match to TRBD2. The germline V gene encodes CDR1 MGHRA and CDR2 YSYEKL. This CDR3 is 16 amino acids long. After removal of 3 bases from V and 0 bases from J, the junction contained 8 bases not matched to a gene. This CDR3 is CASSQPSGRVSYEQYF. CDR3 in DNA: TGCGCCAGCAGCCAGCCGTCTGGGAGGGTCTCCTACGAGCAGTACTTC.

The chain recombines TRBV30 with TRBJ1-3, with D possibly TRBD1 on 5 matching bases. The CDR3 loop spans 13 amino acids. The germline V gene encodes CDR1 GTSNPN and CDR2 SVGIG (reference sequence). V was trimmed by 3 bases and J by 5 bases, leaving 11 bases between them. The DNA of the CDR3 is TGTGCCTGGAGGGGGCAGGCCCGAAACACCATATATTTT. Translating gives CAWRGQARNTIYF.

The genes are TRBV6-6 and TRBJ1-2, with D unclear. Germline V gives CDR1 MNHNY, CDR2 SVGAGI (reference sequence). This CDR3 is built from 16 residues. Trimming removed 0 bases at V and 7 bases at J, with 18 bases between. Here the CDR3 DNA reads TGTGCCAGCAGTTACTCGGGTCGGTACGGGGATTTTGGCTACACCTTC. It encodes CASSYSGRYGDFGYTF.

The V gene is TRBV14, the J gene TRBJ2-2; either TRBD1 or TRBD2 may supply D (7 bases each). CDR3 length equals 15 residues. Deletions cut 8 bases from V and 0 bases from J, with 13 bases between. The germline CDR1 and CDR2 sequences are SGHDN and FVKESK. CDR3 loop: CASRQGGTNTGELFF. CDR3 nucleotides: TGTGCCAGCCGTCAGGGGGGGACGAACACCGGGGAGCTGTTTTTT.

The chain joins TRBV7-3 to TRBJ1-1; D is unclear. V was clipped by 5 bases and J by 0 bases, with 7 bases between them. The length of the CDR3 is 13 residues. The germline gives CDR1 SGHTA, CDR2 FQGTGA. Here the CDR3 DNA reads TGTGCCAGCAGCCCTTCCATGAACACTGAAGCTTTCTTT. Translation gives CASSPSMNTEAFF.

About this clone: Within the sample, other DNA sequences also encode this same CDR3. The chain has TRBV5-6 and TRBJ2-7, with TRBD1 matching 8 bases. Germline-derived CDR1 and CDR2 are SGHDT and YYEEEE. The length of the CDR3 is 14 residues. V lost 0 bases and J lost 3; bases outside the gene matches: 2. CDR3 residues: CASSLGQGLYEQYF. For the CDR3, the DNA is TGTGCCAGCAGCTTGGGACAGGGGCTCTACGAGCAGTACTTC.

This sequence joins TRBV6-1 and TRBJ2-7, with a weak D call TRBD2 (6 bases). The germline V gene has CDR1 MNHNS and CDR2 SASEGT. The CDR3 spans 14 residues. Trimming removed 6 bases at V and 3 bases at J, with 15 bases between. The CDR3 is CASRLIGGDYEQYF. Written as DNA, the CDR3 is TGTGCCAGCAGACTTATAGGAGGGGACTACGAGCAGTACTTC.

The chain couples TRBV6-1 to TRBJ2-7, with D hard to call. The CDR3 is 15 residues long. V lost 7 bases, J lost 0 bases, and 16 bases lay in between. Germline CDR1 and CDR2: MNHNS and SASEGT. The DNA for the CDR3 is TGTGCCAGCAAAAAAGGGTCTCTAAACTCCTACGAGCAGTACTTC. Translation gives CASKKGSLNSYEQYF.

The rearrangement uses TRBV19 and TRBJ2-1; the match to TRBD1 covers 10 bases. CDR1 and CDR2 from the germline V gene are LNHDA and SQIVND (reference sequence). The CDR3 sequence is 15 residues long. V lost 9 bases to trimming and J lost 4 bases; unmatched junction nucleotides: 9. The CDR3 loop reads CARPRTGGIYNEQFF. The CDR3 coding sequence is TGTGCCAGACCCCGGACAGGGGGGATTTACAATGAGCAGTTCTTC.

This rearrangement joins TRBV28 to TRBJ1-1, with D uncertain. This CDR3 spans 13 amino acids. Between the trimmed V and J ends, which lost 7 bases and 1 base, there was a span of 10 bases. The germline CDR1 and CDR2 sequences are MDHEN and SYDVKM. The CDR3 coding sequence is TGTGCCAGCAAATCCGGGAAGAACACTGAAGCTTTCTTT. This codes for CASKSGKNTEAFF.

The V call is TRBV25-1, the J call TRBJ1-1; D is perhaps TRBD1 (6 bases). Trimming stripped 5 bases from V and 3 bases from J, with 16 bases between. The CDR3 spans 15 residues. CDR1 is MGHDK and CDR2 is SYGVNS in the germline V gene. CDR3 in amino acids: CASSNTGLGDTEAFF. CDR3 nucleotides: TGTGCCAGCAGTAACACAGGGTTGGGGGACACTGAAGCTTTCTTT.

This chain links TRBV2 with TRBJ2-3; D is possibly TRBD2 (6 bases). Germline CDR1 SNHLY, CDR2 FYNNEI. V was clipped by 8 bases and J by 8 bases, with 17 bases between them. This CDR3 comprises 13 residues. The CDR3 region is CASGRGLQGTQYF. In DNA, the CDR3 is TGTGCCAGCGGTAGGGGACTGCAGGGTACGCAGTATTTT.

The V gene is TRBV18, the J gene TRBJ2-5; weak D call: TRBD2 (7 bases). The CDR3 covers 16 residues. With 2 bases removed from V and 0 bases from J, the gap between germline ends came to 13 bases. From germline, CDR1 is KGHSH and CDR2 LQKENI. CDR3: CASSPWGGRNQETQYF. Here the CDR3 DNA reads TGTGCCAGCTCACCATGGGGGGGCCGAAACCAAGAGACCCAGTACTTC.

In its sample, this clone was seen once. The J gene is TRBJ1-2, the V gene TRBV6-5; TRBD1 matches at 7 bases. V lost 4 bases, J lost 4 bases, and 9 bases stayed unmatched. This CDR3 contains 15 residues. Germline V lookup: CDR1 MNHEY, CDR2 SVGAGI. The CDR3 DNA reads TGTGCCAGCAGTTCCCCATTCGGGACAGTCTATGGCTACACCTTC. It translates to CASSSPFGTVYGYTF.

This chain joins TRBV27 and TRBJ1-3; 8 nucleotides align to TRBD1. Germline lookup yields CDR1 MNHEY and CDR2 SMNVEV (reference sequence). With 7 bases clipped from V and 4 bases from J, the junction kept 9 bases outside the gene matches. This CDR3 spans 15 amino acids. The CDR3 DNA follows: TGTGCCAGCAAACCCCAGGGGGCTTCCGGAAACACCATATATTTT. Protein product: CASKPQGASGNTIYF.